One and the same sample provided the 5 T cell receptor beta chains below, sequenced in a study of vaccination and CD4 T cells after COVID-19. What these receptors recognize is not known. Described treatment: roughly 11-day PBMC culture with coronavirus spike peptide pools or control peptides (ViraFEST assay). Oncomine TCR Beta short-read sequencing was applied to DNA from cultured CD4+ T cells. TCRdb re-called the PCR reads with MiXCR, one entry per CDR3 protein. The sample shows about 18,000 distinct CDR3 sequences, 50% of them seen only once. The sequencing sample was made of CD4+ T cells from blood, cultured in vitro. The receptors come from a human donor who had recovered from COVID-19.

The chain employs TRBV27 and TRBJ2-1; D may be TRBD1 (5 bases). The CDR3 totals 18 residues. CDR1 and CDR2 (germline): MNHEY, SMNVEV (reference sequence). V was shortened by 1 base and J by 2 bases, with 18 bases between the two germline ends. The CDR3 DNA reads TGTGCCAGCAGTTTATGGCCATCAGGGTATAGGGCCTACAATGAGCAGTTCTTC. This sequence encodes CASSLWPSGYRAYNEQFF.

The chain uses TRBV6-2 or TRBV6-3 and TRBJ1-1; 7 bases fit TRBD1. CDR1 is MNHEY and CDR2 is SVGEGT in the germline V gene. CDR3 length equals 12 residues. The V and J ends lost 6 bases and 11 bases, in that order; junction bases with no gene match: 9. The chain's CDR3 is CASSRQGRHAFF. The CDR3 region has the DNA TGTGCCAGCAGCAGACAGGGAAGGCATGCTTTCTTT.

By frequency in the sample, this clonotype is medium-sized. V usage is TRBV20-1 and J usage is TRBJ1-5; D is unclear. The CDR3 has 15 amino acids. Germline CDR1 reads DFQATT; CDR2 reads SNEGSKA (reference sequence). Trimming removed 3 bases at V and 0 bases at J, with 12 bases between. CDR3 bases: TGCAGTGCTAGTGGAGGCAGCAATAGCAATCAGCCCCAGCATTTT. This translates into CSASGGSNSNQPQHF.

This chain connects TRBV5-1 to TRBJ1-1; 8 bases match TRBD1. Germline V gives CDR1 SGHRS, CDR2 YFSETQ. This CDR3 is 13 amino acids long. With 4 bases clipped from V and 4 bases from J, the junction kept 3 bases outside the gene matches. In nucleotides, the CDR3 is TGCGCCAGCAGCGATCAGGGGGCCACTGAAGCTTTCTTT. Its protein product is CASSDQGATEAFF. The full variable domain, rest sourced from reference TRBV5-1 and TRBJ1-1, is KAGVTQTPRYLIKTRGQQVTLSCSPISGHRSVSWYQQTPGQGLQFLFEYFSETQRNKGNFPGRFSGRQFSNSRSEMNVSTLELGDSALYLCASSDQGATEAFFGQGTRLTVV.

The rearrangement uses TRBV7-9 and TRBJ1-2; D ambiguous. Deletions cut 1 base from V and 2 bases from J, with 11 bases between. Germline V gene sequence: CDR1 SEHNR, CDR2 FQNEAQ (reference sequence). This CDR3 has 15 residues. CDR3 residues: CASSLERVSNYGYTF. The DNA of the CDR3 is TGTGCCAGCAGCTTAGAGAGGGTATCGAACTATGGCTACACCTTC.